This T cell receptor beta chain was captured in a study of shared clonotypes between healthy human individuals. General study points: Sequencing depth was predicted to influence how clonotypes are shared among donors. The four-donor shared clonotypes exceeded non-shared clonotypes in generation probability, with non-shared ones scoring lower.

Per the germline V gene, CDR1 is MNHNY and CDR2 is SVGAGI (reference sequence). The CDR3 has 13 residues. Trimming removed 3 bases from V and 5 bases from J, with 10 bases in between. The assay was immunoSEQ multiplex PCR, and TCRdb's table has in-frame clones only and misses some. The sample includes roughly 1,000,000 clones, around 78% seen only once; the top ten take 0.5% to 0.65%. Points on this clone: Its antigen is currently unknown.

Specimen: memory CD4+ T cells from PBMCs. Subset defined: CD45RA-negative fraction. The chain carries TRBV6-6 and TRBJ2-5; unclear D gene. The sequence was collected from a man aged 18 to 29 in good health. Some clones in this sample may be carry-over from other donors' samples. CDR3 amino acids: CASSYPGTETQYF. The CDR3 region has the DNA TGTGCCAGCAGTTATCCGGGTACCGAGACCCAGTACTTC.